These T cell receptor beta chains were read from a single sample in a study of blood T cell repertoires in COVID-19. Clones were read by immunoSEQ multiplex PCR, and TCRdb kept only the in-frame ones, dropping some. The data show some 130,000 clones, around 83% seen once. Sequenced sample: PBMCs or T cells enriched from blood (not recorded which). Receptors were obtained from a man aged 25 to 45 who had recovered from COVID-19. CDR3s include the opening cysteine and the closing phenylalanine or tryptophan. Fields, in order: clone size, V gene, D gene, J gene, CDR3 protein, CDR3 DNA. A D gene is named only where the DNA matches it firmly. Clone size appears in some rows only: once, few, many, or a class for an expanded clone.

>NA|TRBV11-2|NA|TRBJ1-5
CASSFGRNQPQHF
TGTGCCAGCAGCTTTGGGCGAAATCAGCCCCAGCATTTT
>NA|TRBV18|NA|TRBJ2-5
CASSPPGLSQETQYF
TGTGCCAGCTCACCACCGGGGCTTAGCCAAGAGACCCAGTACTTC
>NA|TRBV6-6|TRBD2|TRBJ2-7
CASSYETSVAYEQYF
TGTGCCAGCAGTTACGAGACTAGCGTTGCCTACGAGCAGTACTTC
>NA|TRBV19|TRBD1|TRBJ1-5
CASTGTGGGQPQHF
TGTGCCAGTACCGGGACAGGGGGCGGACAGCCCCAGCATTTT
>NA|TRBV6-5|TRBD1|TRBJ1-6
CASSYSGQLNSPLHF
TGTGCCAGCAGTTACTCGGGACAGCTAAATTCACCCCTCCACTTT
>NA|TRBV5-1|NA|TRBJ1-2
CASFLDSRSNGYTF
TGCGCCAGCTTCCTAGACAGCCGGTCGAATGGCTACACCTTC
>NA|TRBV9|NA|TRBJ1-4
CASSVVPAGSEKLFF
TGTGCCAGCAGCGTAGTCCCCGCCGGGAGCGAAAAACTGTTTTTT
>NA|TRBV5-1|NA|TRBJ1-1
CASSLGRDTEAFF
TGCGCCAGCAGCCTGGGGCGGGACACTGAAGCTTTCTTT
>NA|TRBV6-4|TRBD2|TRBJ2-2
CATRTSGRDTGELFF
TGTGCCACCCGGACTAGCGGGAGGGACACCGGGGAGCTGTTTTTT
>few|TRBV4-1|TRBD1|TRBJ1-5
CASSQVHAGGQPQHF
TGCGCCAGCAGCCAAGTGCACGCAGGGGGTCAGCCCCAGCATTTT
>NA|TRBV6-5|TRBD1|TRBJ2-2
CASSGTGEAGELFF
TGTGCCAGCAGCGGGACAGGGGAGGCCGGGGAGCTGTTTTTT
>NA|TRBV24-1|NA|TRBJ2-2
CATSDEQGRELFF
TGTGCCACCAGTGATGAACAGGGCAGGGAGCTGTTTTTT
>NA|TRBV18|NA|TRBJ2-1
CASSRFNAGDNEQFF
TGTGCCAGCTCACGCTTTAATGCCGGGGACAATGAGCAGTTCTTC
>NA|TRBV25-1|NA|TRBJ2-2
CASSAQGSGELFF
TGTGCCAGCAGTGCACAGGGTTCCGGGGAGCTGTTTTTT
>NA|TRBV7-9|TRBD1|TRBJ1-3
CASSWTGISGNTIYF
TGTGCCAGCAGCTGGACAGGGATATCTGGAAACACCATATATTTT
>NA|TRBV7-9|TRBD1|TRBJ2-7
CASSNRQGYEQYF
TGTGCCAGCAGCAACCGACAGGGATACGAGCAGTACTTC
>NA|TRBV5-6|TRBD2|TRBJ2-1
CASSSDRTSGAYNEQFF
TGTGCCAGCAGCTCGGACCGGACTAGCGGGGCCTACAATGAGCAGTTCTTC
>NA|TRBV2|NA|TRBJ2-4
CASSEYSLTAGNIQYF
TGTGCCAGCAGTGAATATTCCCTAACGGCAGGGAACATTCAGTACTTC
>NA|TRBV6-5|TRBD1|TRBJ1-3
CASSWTGTSGNTIYF
TGTGCCAGCAGTTGGACAGGGACATCCGGAAACACCATATATTTT
>NA|TRBV6-5|TRBD2|TRBJ2-3
CASSYSGGGTDTQYF
TGTGCCAGCAGTTACTCTGGCGGGGGGACAGATACGCAGTATTTT
>NA|TRBV6-6|TRBD1|TRBJ1-2
CASSWKTGEDYGYTF
TGTGCCAGCAGTTGGAAAACAGGGGAAGACTATGGCTACACCTTC
>NA|TRBV30|TRBD1|TRBJ2-7
CAWSLVQGLYEQYF
TGTGCCTGGAGTTTAGTACAGGGGCTCTACGAGCAGTACTTC
>NA|TRBV30|TRBD1|TRBJ1-1
CAGGGQGKVAFF
TGTGCCGGAGGGGGACAGGGAAAGGTAGCTTTCTTT
>NA|TRBV7-2|TRBD2|TRBJ2-1
CASSTEVAGSEQFF
TGTGCCAGCAGCACTGAGGTAGCGGGGAGTGAGCAGTTCTTC
>NA|TRBV5-4|TRBD2|TRBJ2-7
CASSLVFAGLTSYEQYF
TGTGCCAGCAGCTTGGTTTTCGCGGGACTAACTTCCTACGAGCAGTACTTC
>NA|TRBV18|TRBD1|TRBJ2-1
CASSPDRGVNEQFF
TGTGCCAGCTCGCCGGACAGGGGGGTCAATGAGCAGTTCTTC
>NA|TRBV19|NA|TRBJ1-2
CASSEGDVYGYTF
TGTGCCAGTAGTGAGGGGGATGTCTATGGCTACACCTTC
>NA|TRBV7-9|NA|TRBJ1-3
CASSLASLSGNTIYF
TGTGCCAGCAGCTTAGCGTCCCTCTCTGGAAACACCATATATTTT
>NA|TRBV4-1|NA|TRBJ1-6
CASSQDRSTESSYNSPLHF
TGCGCCAGCAGCCAAGATCGATCGACAGAGAGCTCCTATAATTCACCCCTCCACTTT
>few|TRBV9|NA|TRBJ2-2
CASSRESHTGELFF
TGTGCCAGCAGCCGGGAATCCCACACCGGGGAGCTGTTTTTT
>NA|TRBV18|NA|TRBJ1-4
CASSRETQTGEKLFF
TGTGCCAGCTCACGGGAGACCCAGACAGGTGAAAAACTGTTTTTT
>NA|TRBV9|TRBD1|TRBJ1-1
CASSVDQGATEAFF
TGTGCCAGCAGCGTAGATCAGGGGGCTACTGAAGCTTTCTTT
>NA|TRBV27|TRBD1|TRBJ1-1
CASSLYRGPTEAFF
TGTGCCAGCAGTTTATACAGGGGGCCTACTGAAGCTTTCTTT
>many|TRBV10-3|TRBD1|TRBJ1-1
CAISGQGGNTEAFF
TGTGCCATCAGTGGACAGGGGGGGAACACTGAAGCTTTCTTT
>NA|TRBV5-1|NA|TRBJ2-3
CASRPAGPSLGADTQYF
TGCGCCAGCAGGCCGGCGGGACCATCCCTAGGGGCAGATACGCAGTATTTT
>NA|TRBV7-9|NA|TRBJ2-5
CASSGDPGQETQYF
TGTGCCAGCAGCGGAGACCCGGGACAAGAGACCCAGTACTTC
>NA|TRBV7-6|NA|TRBJ1-1
CASSPLPNTEAFF
TGTGCCAGCAGCCCCCTCCCTAACACTGAAGCTTTCTTT
>NA|TRBV11-1|NA|TRBJ1-2
CASSLGQSKGYTF
TGTGCCAGCAGCTTAGGACAGTCCAAAGGCTACACCTTC
>NA|TRBV11-2|NA|TRBJ1-5
CASSLTLNQPQHF
TGTGCCAGCAGCTTAACATTAAATCAGCCCCAGCATTTT
>NA|TRBV5-1|NA|TRBJ1-1
CASSSLGGGRTEAFF
TGCGCCAGCAGCTCTCTCGGCGGGGGGCGGACTGAAGCTTTCTTT
>NA|TRBV9|NA|TRBJ1-2
CASSVGVDSLYGYTF
TGTGCCAGCAGCGTAGGAGTCGACAGCCTCTATGGCTACACCTTC
>NA|TRBV27|NA|TRBJ1-1
CASSSPGRYTEAFF
TGTGCCAGCAGTTCTCCAGGGCGGTACACTGAAGCTTTCTTT
>once|TRBV6-5|TRBD2|TRBJ2-1
CASNRLAGINEQFF
TGTGCCAGCAACCGACTAGCGGGAATAAATGAGCAGTTCTTC
>NA|TRBV5-6|TRBD1|TRBJ1-5
CASSLMLGQGVDQPQHF
TGTGCCAGCAGCTTGATGTTGGGACAGGGGGTGGATCAGCCCCAGCATTTT
>NA|TRBV10-3|NA|TRBJ2-3
CAISEAGDTQYF
TGTGCCATCAGTGAGGCGGGTGATACGCAGTATTTT